The subject of this entry is one TCR beta chain. The sample belongs to a study of blood T cell repertoires in COVID-19. On the study more broadly: Both acute and convalescent COVID-19 samples were obtained from the United States, Italy and Spain.

TCRdb's table, derived via immunoSEQ multiplex PCR, lists solely in-frame clones and lacks some. This sample yields under 95,000 clones, of which 75% to 85% are seen a single time; roughly 30% belongs to the top ten. Trimming at V came to 2 bases and at J to 0 bases, leaving 5 bases not matched to a gene. This CDR3 is built from 15 residues. CDR1 is SGDLS, CDR2 YYNGEE, per germline. J is TRBJ2-7 and V is TRBV9, with 7 bases that match TRBD1. The sample taken for sequencing was peripheral blood. This clonotype was sampled from a woman older than 75 with acute or convalescent COVID-19. The CDR3 sequence is CASSVAGGRSYEQYF. The CDR3 nucleotides read TGTGCCAGCAGCGTGGCAGGGGGTCGCTCCTACGAGCAGTACTTC. The whole variable domain, remainder taken from reference TRBV9 and TRBJ2-7, is DSGVTQTPKHLITATGQRVTLRCSPRSGDLSVYWYQQSLDQGLQFLIQYYNGEERAKGNILERFSAQQFPDLHSELNLSSLELGDSALYFCASSVAGGRSYEQYFGPGTRLTVT.